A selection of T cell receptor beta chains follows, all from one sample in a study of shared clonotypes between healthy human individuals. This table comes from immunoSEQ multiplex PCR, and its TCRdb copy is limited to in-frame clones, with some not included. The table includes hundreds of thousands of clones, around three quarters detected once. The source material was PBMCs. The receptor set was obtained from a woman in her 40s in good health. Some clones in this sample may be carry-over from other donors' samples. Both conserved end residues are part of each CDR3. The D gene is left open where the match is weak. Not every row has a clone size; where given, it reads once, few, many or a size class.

CDR3nt: TGCGCCAGCAGCGGGGGGACAGGGTGGCACGAGCAGTACTTC
CDR3aa: CASSGGTGWHEQYF
d_gene: TRBD1
j_gene: TRBJ2-7
abundance: few
v_gene: TRBV5-1

CDR3nt: TGTGCCTGGAGTAGGGAGACAGGGGGCACAGATACGCAGTATTTT
CDR3aa: CAWSRETGGTDTQYF
d_gene: TRBD1
j_gene: TRBJ2-3
abundance: .
v_gene: TRBV30

CDR3nt: TGTGCCTGGTCTCCGGACAGGGGCCATGAAAAACTGTTTTTT
CDR3aa: CAWSPDRGHEKLFF
d_gene: TRBD1
j_gene: TRBJ1-4
abundance: .
v_gene: TRBV30

CDR3nt: TGTGCCAGCTCAGCAACCACAGGGGCTTTTCGCTATGGCTACACCTTC
CDR3aa: CASSATTGAFRYGYTF
d_gene: TRBD1
j_gene: TRBJ1-2
abundance: .
v_gene: TRBV18

CDR3nt: TGTGCCAGCACTCACGAGATGTCAACTAATGAAAAACTGTTTTTT
CDR3aa: CASTHEMSTNEKLFF
d_gene: .
j_gene: TRBJ1-4
abundance: .
v_gene: TRBV28

CDR3nt: TGTGCCAGCAATCTTGATGACAGGGGGATCTCCTACGAGCAGTACTTC
CDR3aa: CASNLDDRGISYEQYF
d_gene: TRBD1
j_gene: TRBJ2-7
abundance: .
v_gene: TRBV2

CDR3nt: TGTGCCAGCAGTTTGAGGACAGCGAGGGCTGAAGCTTTCTTT
CDR3aa: CASSLRTARAEAFF
d_gene: .
j_gene: TRBJ1-1
abundance: .
v_gene: TRBV27

CDR3nt: TGTGCCAGCAGTTCTCAGACTAGCGGACTTTACGAGCAGTACTTC
CDR3aa: CASSSQTSGLYEQYF
d_gene: TRBD2
j_gene: TRBJ2-7
abundance: .
v_gene: TRBV5-4

CDR3nt: TGTGCCAGCAGCTTCGACGGCCTACTACTTTTAGCTAACTATGGCTACACCTTC
CDR3aa: CASSFDGLLLLANYGYTF
d_gene: .
j_gene: TRBJ1-2
abundance: once
v_gene: TRBV28

CDR3nt: TGTGCCAGCGAGGTCAGGGGGCGGTTTAGCTCCTACAATGAGCAGTTCTTC
CDR3aa: CASEVRGRFSSYNEQFF
d_gene: TRBD1
j_gene: TRBJ2-1
abundance: .
v_gene: TRBV5-4

CDR3nt: TGCGCCAGCAGCCAAGATATCAGGGAAGGGCAGCCCCAGCATTTT
CDR3aa: CASSQDIREGQPQHF
d_gene: .
j_gene: TRBJ1-5
abundance: .
v_gene: TRBV4-3

CDR3nt: TGTGCCAGCTCACCCAGAGCGGGAGGCCGGTACGAGCAGTACTTC
CDR3aa: CASSPRAGGRYEQYF
d_gene: TRBD2
j_gene: TRBJ2-7
abundance: few
v_gene: TRBV18

CDR3nt: TGTGCCAGCAGGTCAGGGCTAACCTACGAGCAGTACTTC
CDR3aa: CASRSGLTYEQYF
d_gene: .
j_gene: TRBJ2-7
abundance: .
v_gene: TRBV28

CDR3nt: TGCGCCAGCAGCCACCTTGGAGGACAGGGGTTGGGGGAGACCCAGTACTTC
CDR3aa: CASSHLGGQGLGETQYF
d_gene: TRBD1
j_gene: TRBJ2-5
abundance: .
v_gene: TRBV5-1

CDR3nt: TGTGCCATCAGTGAGTCCCGGACTAATTGGAATGAGCAGTTCTTC
CDR3aa: CAISESRTNWNEQFF
d_gene: .
j_gene: TRBJ2-1
abundance: few
v_gene: TRBV10-3

CDR3nt: TGTGCCAGCAGCCCACGGACCGACTTCGGGCCCCAGCATTTT
CDR3aa: CASSPRTDFGPQHF
d_gene: .
j_gene: TRBJ1-5
abundance: .
v_gene: TRBV2

CDR3nt: TGTGCCATCGGGGGAGCGGGAGACAATGAGCAGTTCTTC
CDR3aa: CAIGGAGDNEQFF
d_gene: TRBD2
j_gene: TRBJ2-1
abundance: once
v_gene: TRBV10-3

CDR3nt: TGTGCCAGCCATAGCGGGAACTTTCAAGAGACCCAGTACTTC
CDR3aa: CASHSGNFQETQYF
d_gene: TRBD2
j_gene: TRBJ2-5
abundance: once
v_gene: TRBV5-4

CDR3nt: TGTGCCTGGAGTGTACGGGGAGGGTTCGTGGACGAGCAGTACTTC
CDR3aa: CAWSVRGGFVDEQYF
d_gene: TRBD2
j_gene: TRBJ2-7
abundance: .
v_gene: TRBV30

CDR3nt: TGTGCCAGCAGCAAAATACGGGACAGGGTACTAGCGGGAGCCACCGGGGAGCTGTTTTTT
CDR3aa: CASSKIRDRVLAGATGELFF
d_gene: .
j_gene: TRBJ2-2
abundance: once
v_gene: TRBV21-1

CDR3nt: TGTGCCAGCAGCCCGACAGGAAAACTAAATGAAAAACTGTTTTTT
CDR3aa: CASSPTGKLNEKLFF
d_gene: .
j_gene: TRBJ1-4
abundance: .
v_gene: TRBV7-3